The 18 T cell receptor beta chains below all came from one sample that was sequenced in a study of neurological immune-mediated disorders. TCRdb re-analysed the 5' RACE reads in MiXCR, keeping a single row per CDR3 protein. The sample has 65,000 to 80,000 distinct CDR3 sequences; 4.8% are singletons. Sequencing was carried out using PBMCs. The receptors derive from a woman aged 70-85 years with multiple sclerosis.

This clonotype has at least ten counts. The rearrangement joins TRBV14 to TRBJ1-1; maybe TRBD1 (6 bases). The ends were cut back, 4 bases at V and 5 bases at J, with 14 bases in the middle. CDR1 and CDR2 from the germline V gene are SGHDN and FVKESK. This CDR3 has 14 amino acids. Written as DNA, the CDR3 is TGTGCCAGCAGCCCCCCCTGGACAGTAACTGAAGCTTTCTTT. Protein sequence: CASSPPWTVTEAFF.

This clonotype came up many times. The V gene is TRBV20-1, the J gene TRBJ2-5; 9 bases are a match to TRBD2. The CDR3 extends over 14 amino acids. The V gene end was trimmed by 5 bases and the J gene end by 4 bases; junction bases not matched to a gene: 8. Per the germline V gene, CDR1 is DFQATT and CDR2 is SNEGSKA (reference sequence). The chain's CDR3 is CSALTSGAGETQYF. The CDR3, as DNA: TGCAGTGCTCTGACTAGCGGCGCTGGAGAGACCCAGTACTTC.

This clonotype appeared many times. J is TRBJ1-5 and V is TRBV5-1, with 8 bases matching TRBD1. There are 15 residues in the CDR3. Germline CDR1 and CDR2: SGHRS and YFSETQ. Trimming at V came to 4 bases and at J to 7 bases, leaving 10 bases not matched to a gene. The CDR3 DNA reads TGCGCCAGCAGCCCGGAAGGACAGGGACCCCAGCCCCAGCATTTT. Protein: CASSPEGQGPQPQHF. The variable domain in full, with the rest retrieved from reference TRBV5-1 and TRBJ1-5, is KAGVTQTPRYLIKTRGQQVTLSCSPISGHRSVSWYQQTPGQGLQFLFEYFSETQRNKGNFPGRFSGRQFSNSRSEMNVSTLELGDSALYLCASSPEGQGPQPQHFGDGTRLSIL.

This clonotype was observed at least ten times. The chain recombines TRBV7-2 with TRBJ1-1, with D tentatively TRBD1 (6 bases). The V end was cut by 1 base, the J end by 6 bases, with 18 bases between. This CDR3 contains 16 residues. CDR1 and CDR2 from the germline V gene are SGHTA and FQGNSA. The CDR3 coding sequence is TGTGCCAGCAGCTTAGGGGGACACCAGAAGGGGGCTGAAGCTTTCTTT. It yields the protein CASSLGGHQKGAEAFF.

In this sample, this clonotype turned up many times. The V gene is TRBV7-9, the J gene TRBJ1-1; 9 bases are a match to TRBD1. The CDR3 is 14 residues long. The germline CDR1 and CDR2 sequences are SEHNR and FQNEAQ (reference sequence). V trimming: 5 bases; J trimming: 5 bases; junction bases outside the gene matches: 6. In DNA form, the CDR3 reads TGTGCCAGCAGCCTAACAGGGGGCGGGACTGAAGCTTTCTTT. Protein sequence: CASSLTGGGTEAFF.

This clonotype showed up many times. This chain joins TRBV6-2 or TRBV6-3 and TRBJ2-1; D remains ambiguous. Germline V gene lookup returns CDR1 MNHEY and CDR2 SVGEGT. The CDR3 contains 18 residues. V lost 2 bases and J lost 0, with 17 bases in between. The CDR3 loop is CASSYLILAPSSYNEQFF. The CDR3 bases are TGTGCCAGCAGTTACCTTATCTTAGCCCCGAGCTCCTACAATGAGCAGTTCTTC.

This clonotype was counted many times. The V gene is TRBV20-1, the J gene TRBJ2-7, with 14 nucleotides matching TRBD2. This CDR3 spans 14 amino acids. J was trimmed by 4 bases and V by 6 bases; bases with no gene match: 5. Germline V gives CDR1 DFQATT, CDR2 SNEGSKA (reference sequence). The CDR3 region has the DNA TGCAGTGCCCAGGGACTAGCGGGAGCTTACGAGCAGTACTTC. It specifies CSAQGLAGAYEQYF.

This clonotype was counted many times. V usage is TRBV7-9 and J usage is TRBJ2-1; no reliable D call. This CDR3 region has 13 residues. Germline lookup yields CDR1 SEHNR and CDR2 FQNEAQ (reference sequence). The germline V and J ends were trimmed by 3 bases and 8 bases, with 11 bases remaining between them. DNA of the CDR3: TGTGCCAGCAGCTTTGAACCCGGTGATGAGCAGTTCTTC. As protein: CASSFEPGDEQFF. Variable domain in full (rest from reference TRBV7-9 and TRBJ2-1): DTGVSQNPRHKITKRGQNVTFRCDPISEHNRLYWYRQTLGQGPEFLTYFQNEAQLEKSRLLSDRFSAERPKGSFSTLEIQRTEQGDSAMYLCASSFEPGDEQFFGPGTRLTVL.

This clonotype was seen a handful of times. The CDR3 nucleotides read TGTGCCAGCAGCCCCCCCGGTGGCGATACGCAGTATTTT. Its protein product is CASSPPGGDTQYF. J is TRBJ2-3 and V is TRBV4-2; D uncertain. V lost 4 bases and J lost 6, with 11 bases in between. The CDR3 has 13 amino acids. Germline assignment: CDR1 LGHNA and CDR2 YNFKEQ.

This clonotype was picked up a small number of times. A single base separates this from a much larger clone, so it may be a read error. This chain joins TRBV12-3 or TRBV12-4 and TRBJ1-3; 9 nucleotides align to TRBD1. This CDR3 spans 15 amino acids. The trim removed 6 bases at V and 5 bases at J, leaving 8 bases unmatched. The CDR3 DNA follows: TGTGCCAGCAGCCCTAAGGACAGGGGACGAAACACCATATATTTT. It translates to CASSPKDRGRNTIYF.

This clonotype was recorded at least ten times. V usage is TRBV5-6 and J usage is TRBJ2-7; TRBD2 aligns across 10 bases. The CDR3 spans 14 residues. Per the germline V gene, CDR1 is SGHDT and CDR2 is YYEEEE. Germline trimming cut 2 bases from V and 6 bases from J; bases unmatched to any gene: 5. The CDR3 DNA is TGTGCCAGCAGCTTCGGGACTAGCGCTCGCGAGCAGTACTTC. It encodes CASSFGTSAREQYF.

Ten or more counts support this clonotype. A read error may account for a junction end that differs from germline. The chain couples TRBV12-3 or TRBV12-4 to TRBJ2-5; weak D call: TRBD2 (5 bases). The CDR3 contains 12 residues. This CDR3 reads CASRLGGETQYF. The CDR3 DNA reads TGTGCCAGCAGGTTAGGAGGCGAGACCCAGTACTTC.

This clonotype was seen repeatedly, ten times or more. The chain carries TRBV18 and TRBJ1-1, with TRBD1 matching over 7 bases. Germline V CDR1 and CDR2: KGHSH, LQKENI. Trimming took 5 bases from V and 4 from J; bases not matched to a gene: 16. The CDR3 runs to 17 residues. The CDR3 protein is CASSTTAGQRSTTEAFF. The CDR3 DNA follows: TGTGCCAGCTCAACGACGGCGGGACAGCGCTCAACCACTGAAGCTTTCTTT.

This clonotype was seen ten or more times. The V and J genes are TRBV5-1 and TRBJ2-7; TRBD2 matches 11 bases. From germline, CDR1 is SGHRS and CDR2 YFSETQ. The CDR3 has 15 amino acids. V lost 4 bases, J lost 2 bases, and 5 bases stayed unmatched. Here the CDR3 reads CASSPSTSGTYEQYF. CDR3 nucleotides: TGCGCCAGCAGCCCATCGACTAGCGGGACCTACGAGCAGTACTTC.

There are many counts of this clonotype. CDR3 protein: CSARRARATNTGELFF. CDR3 bases: TGCAGTGCTAGGCGGGCCCGGGCGACGAACACCGGGGAGCTGTTTTTT. This sequence joins TRBV20-1 and TRBJ2-2, with D possibly being TRBD2 (5 bases). This CDR3 spans 16 amino acids. The germline gives CDR1 DFQATT, CDR2 SNEGSKA (reference sequence). Trimming pared 3 bases from V and 0 bases from J, leaving 14 bases between.

This clonotype was seen more than once but under ten times. V and J are TRBV20-1 and TRBJ2-7, with 9 bases aligning to TRBD1. The CDR3 has 14 residues. Trimming at V came to 0 bases and at J to 6 bases, leaving 6 bases not matched to a gene. Germline CDR1 is DFQATT and CDR2 is SNEGSKA (reference sequence). CDR3 sequence (DNA): TGCAGTGCTAGAGACCGCGGGACAGGGACCGAGCAGTACTTC. This sequence encodes CSARDRGTGTEQYF.

This clonotype was seen ten or more times. V and J are TRBV20-1 and TRBJ1-2; possible D gene TRBD1, 5 bases. CDR3 length: 11 residues. Trimming shortened V by 5 bases and J by 3 bases, and 7 bases separated the two germline ends. Germline CDR1 reads DFQATT; CDR2 reads SNEGSKA (reference sequence). The CDR3 sequence is CSARDDYGYTF. The CDR3 DNA sequence: TGCAGTGCTCGGGACGACTATGGCTACACCTTC.

In its sample, this clonotype was seen many times. V and J are TRBV4-3 and TRBJ2-1, with TRBD2 matching 10 bases. Germline V CDR1 and CDR2: LGHNA, YSLEER. The CDR3 sequence is 14 residues long. J gave up 9 bases and V 0 bases, and 2 bases lay outside the gene matches. Here the CDR3 DNA reads TGCGCCAGCAGCCAAGAGTGGACTAGCGGTGAGCAGTTCTTC. Translated, it gives CASSQEWTSGEQFF.